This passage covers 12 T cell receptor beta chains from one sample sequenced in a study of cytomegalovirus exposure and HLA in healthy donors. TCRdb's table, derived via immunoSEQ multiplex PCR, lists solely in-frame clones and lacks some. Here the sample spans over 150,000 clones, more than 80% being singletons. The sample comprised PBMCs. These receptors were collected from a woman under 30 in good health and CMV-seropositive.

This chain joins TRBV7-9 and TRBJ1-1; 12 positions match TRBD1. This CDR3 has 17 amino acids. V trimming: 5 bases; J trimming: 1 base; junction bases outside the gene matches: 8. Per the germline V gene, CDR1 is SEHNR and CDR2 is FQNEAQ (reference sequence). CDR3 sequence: CASSNAGTGGRNTEAFF. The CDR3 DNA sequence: TGTGCCAGCAGCAACGCCGGGACAGGGGGCAGGAACACTGAAGCTTTCTTT. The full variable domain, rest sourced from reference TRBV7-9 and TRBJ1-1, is DTGVSQNPRHKITKRGQNVTFRCDPISEHNRLYWYRQTLGQGPEFLTYFQNEAQLEKSRLLSDRFSAERPKGSFSTLEIQRTEQGDSAMYLCASSNAGTGGRNTEAFFGQGTRLTVV.

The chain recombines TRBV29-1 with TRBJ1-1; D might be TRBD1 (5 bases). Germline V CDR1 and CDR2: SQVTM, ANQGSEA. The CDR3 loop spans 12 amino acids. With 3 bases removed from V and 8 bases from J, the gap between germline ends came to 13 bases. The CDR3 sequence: CSVEGPDSEAFF. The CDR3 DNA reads TGCAGCGTTGAGGGCCCAGACAGCGAAGCTTTCTTT.

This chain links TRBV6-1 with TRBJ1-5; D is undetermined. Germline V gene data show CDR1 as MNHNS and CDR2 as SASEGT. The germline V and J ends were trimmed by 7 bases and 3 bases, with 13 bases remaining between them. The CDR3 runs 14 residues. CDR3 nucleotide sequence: TGTGCCAGCAAATGGAGGGAGCTCAATCAGCCCCAGCATTTT. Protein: CASKWRELNQPQHF.

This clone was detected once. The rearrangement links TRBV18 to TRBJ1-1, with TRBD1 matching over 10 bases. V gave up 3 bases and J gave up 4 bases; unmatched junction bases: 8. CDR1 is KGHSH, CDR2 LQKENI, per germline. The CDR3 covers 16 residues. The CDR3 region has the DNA TGTGCCAGCTCACCTATCCTTGGACAGGGGGGCACTGAAGCTTTCTTT. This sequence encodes CASSPILGQGGTEAFF.

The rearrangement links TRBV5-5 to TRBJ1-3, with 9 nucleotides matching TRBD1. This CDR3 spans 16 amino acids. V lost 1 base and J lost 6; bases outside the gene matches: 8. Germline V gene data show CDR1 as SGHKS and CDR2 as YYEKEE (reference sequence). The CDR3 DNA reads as TGTGCCAGCAGCTTGTTCCGGGACAGGGTAGAAAACACCATATATTTT. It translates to CASSLFRDRVENTIYF.

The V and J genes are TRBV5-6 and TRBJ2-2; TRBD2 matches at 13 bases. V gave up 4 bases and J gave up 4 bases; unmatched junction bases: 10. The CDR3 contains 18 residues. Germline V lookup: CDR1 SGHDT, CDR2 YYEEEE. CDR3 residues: CASSRWTSGRLFTGELFF. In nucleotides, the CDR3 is TGTGCCAGCAGCCGTTGGACTAGCGGGAGATTATTCACCGGGGAGCTGTTTTTT.

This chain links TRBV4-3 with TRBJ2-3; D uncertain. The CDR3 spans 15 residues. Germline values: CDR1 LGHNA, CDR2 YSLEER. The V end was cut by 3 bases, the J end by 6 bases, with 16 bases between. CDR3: CASSQALLPGDTQYF. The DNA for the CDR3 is TGCGCCAGCAGCCAGGCCTTGCTCCCCGGGGATACGCAGTATTTT.

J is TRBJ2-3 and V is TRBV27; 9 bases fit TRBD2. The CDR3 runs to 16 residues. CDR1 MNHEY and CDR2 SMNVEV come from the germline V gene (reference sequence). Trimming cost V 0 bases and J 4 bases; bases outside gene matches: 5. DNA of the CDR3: TGTGCCAGCAGTTTATCGAGTAGCGGGAGTGCAGATACGCAGTATTTT. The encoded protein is CASSLSSSGSADTQYF.

CDR3 DNA sequence: TGTGCCAGCAGCTCAGGACAGAGTAATGAAAAACTGTTTTTT. It is translated as CASSSGQSNEKLFF. V usage is TRBV5-5 and J usage is TRBJ1-4; tentative D call: TRBD1 (6 bases). The CDR3 is made up of 14 amino acids. The V gene's germline CDR1 is SGHKS and CDR2 YYEKEE (reference sequence). V was clipped by 3 bases and J by 4 bases, with 10 bases between them.

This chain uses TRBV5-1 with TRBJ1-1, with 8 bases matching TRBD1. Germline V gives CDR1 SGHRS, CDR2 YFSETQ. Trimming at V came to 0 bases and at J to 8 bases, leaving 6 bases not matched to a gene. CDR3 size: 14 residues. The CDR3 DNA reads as TGCGCCAGCAGCTTGGCACGACAGGGGCCAGAAGCTTTCTTT. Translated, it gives CASSLARQGPEAFF. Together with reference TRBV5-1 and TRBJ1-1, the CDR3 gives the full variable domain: KAGVTQTPRYLIKTRGQQVTLSCSPISGHRSVSWYQQTPGQGLQFLFEYFSETQRNKGNFPGRFSGRQFSNSRSEMNVSTLELGDSALYLCASSLARQGPEAFFGQGTRLTVV.

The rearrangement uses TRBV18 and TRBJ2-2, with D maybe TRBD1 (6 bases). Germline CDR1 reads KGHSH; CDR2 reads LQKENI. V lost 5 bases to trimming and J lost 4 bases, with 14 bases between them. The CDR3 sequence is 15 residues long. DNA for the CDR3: TGTGCCAGCTCAGCTGACAGGATTCTCACCGGGGAGCTGTTTTTT. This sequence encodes CASSADRILTGELFF.

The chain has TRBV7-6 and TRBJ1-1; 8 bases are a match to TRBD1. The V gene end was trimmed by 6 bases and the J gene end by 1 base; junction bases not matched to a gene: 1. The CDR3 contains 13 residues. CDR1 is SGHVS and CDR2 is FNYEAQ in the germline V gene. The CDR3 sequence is CASRGTGNTEAFF. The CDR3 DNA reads TGTGCCAGCAGGGGGACAGGGAACACTGAAGCTTTCTTT. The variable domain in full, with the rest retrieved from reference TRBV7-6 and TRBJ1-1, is GAGVSQSPRYKVTKRGQDVALRCDPISGHVSLYWYRQALGQGPEFLTYFNYEAQQDKSGLPNDRFSAERPEGSISTLTIQRTEQRDSAMYRCASRGTGNTEAFFGQGTRLTVV.